This TCR beta chain was found in a study of shared clonotypes between healthy human individuals. As to this clone: Antigen unknown.

CD45RO-negative, CCR7-positively selected cells formed the naive CD8 fraction, excluding terminally differentiated effector memory CD45RA+ cells. The CDR3 contains 14 residues. Germline V gives CDR1 SGHNT, CDR2 YYREEE (reference sequence). With 3 bases removed from V and 2 bases from J, the gap between germline ends came to 12 bases. The assay was immunoSEQ multiplex PCR, and TCRdb's table has in-frame clones only and misses some. The repertoire holds 630,000 or so clones, with roughly 98% as singletons. General study points: In contrast to clonotypes shared by all four donors, non-shared clonotypes had lower generation probabilities.

This chain uses TRBV5-4 with TRBJ2-7, with D possibly being TRBD1 (6 bases). Sequencing was done on a sample of naive CD8+ T cells sorted from blood. The receptor was derived from a man younger than 40 in good health. The CDR3 is CASSYSGTPYEQYF. DNA of the CDR3: TGTGCCAGCAGCTACTCCGGGACACCCTACGAGCAGTACTTC.